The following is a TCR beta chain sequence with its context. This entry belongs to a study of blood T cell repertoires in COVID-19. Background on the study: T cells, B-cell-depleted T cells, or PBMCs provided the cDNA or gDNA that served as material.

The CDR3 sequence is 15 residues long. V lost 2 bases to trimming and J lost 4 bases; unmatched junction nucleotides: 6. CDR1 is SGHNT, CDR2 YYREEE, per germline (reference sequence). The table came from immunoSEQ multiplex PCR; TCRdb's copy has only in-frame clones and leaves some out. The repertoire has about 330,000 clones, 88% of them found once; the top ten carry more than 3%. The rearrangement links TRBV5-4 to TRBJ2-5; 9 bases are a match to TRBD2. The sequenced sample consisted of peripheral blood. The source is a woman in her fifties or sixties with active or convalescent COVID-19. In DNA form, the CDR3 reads TGTGCCAGCAGCTTACCTAGCGGGAAAGGAGAGACCCAGTACTTC. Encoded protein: CASSLPSGKGETQYF.